This TCR beta chain was recovered during a study of T cells in Graves' hyperthyroidism and ophthalmopathy. Amplification yielded TCR beta CDR3 regions, with RNA transcripts as the source. HTBI primers were employed in a first-round RT-PCR of the TCR CDR3. TCRdb recomputed calls from the multiplex PCR reads with MiXCR, one row per CDR3 protein. Among more than 500,000 distinct CDR3 sequences listed, around 42% were seen once. Comment on this clonotype: The target antigen is unknown.

Findings and limits, study-wide: The model predicted ophthalmopathy a median around 6.5 months before onset. Blood samples included most of the expanded thyroid clonotypes exceeding 0.001.

Germline CDR1 is SEHNR and CDR2 is FQNEAQ (reference sequence). The length of the CDR3 is 12 residues. V gave up 5 bases and J gave up 7 bases, with 11 bases separating them. Uncontrolled infection, other autoimmune disease, pregnancy or lactation led to exclusion. The V call is TRBV7-9, the J call TRBJ2-5; possibly TRBD1 for D (5 bases). The specimen was peripheral blood or thyroid tissue (not recorded which). The TCR originated in an adult woman with Graves' disease, either hyperthyroidism or ophthalmopathy (not recorded which). CDR3 sequence: CASSDWQGTQYF. In DNA form, the CDR3 reads TGTGCCAGCAGCGACTGGCAGGGGACCCAGTACTTC.